The sequence of this T cell receptor (beta chain) was determined in a study of tumor-infiltrating lymphocytes in primary liver carcinoma. The CDR3 has 16 amino acids. The V gene end was trimmed by 0 bases and the J gene end by 7 bases; junction bases not matched to a gene: 7. Germline CDR1 is SGHAT and CDR2 is FQNNGV. RNA was extracted from whole blood without cell sorting, alongside germline DNA. Priming with a constant-region primer yielded TCR beta cDNA from roughly 490 ng total RNA. Sequencing libraries for TCR beta derived from three nested multiplex PCR rounds that used slightly modified ARM-PCR. For 10 cycles apiece, the opening two PCR rounds ran with TRBV1-TRBV30 forward primers and a C-beta reverse primer. TCRdb analysed the multiplex PCR reads with MiXCR anew, one entry per CDR3 protein. Of fewer than 350,000 distinct CDR3 sequences listed, less than 75% were seen once; the top ten hold 5.5% to 7%.

This receptor was identified in a man aged 35-49 years with primary liver carcinoma and hepatitis B virus infection. The chain recombines TRBV11-2 with TRBJ2-5; 11 nucleotides match TRBD1. Sequenced input: peripheral blood. Written as DNA, the CDR3 is TGTGCCAGCAGCTTAGATCTCGGGACAGGGGGAGGGACCCAGTACTTC. Its translation is CASSLDLGTGGGTQYF.